One sample yielded the 20 T cell receptor beta chains listed below, sequenced in a study of blood T cell repertoires in COVID-19 (dated by TCRdb to 2020 to 2022). Library preparation employed the immunoSEQ multiplex PCR assay. Sourced from immuneACCESS, this table was stored by TCRdb with only in-frame sequences that have V and J called. A share of the clones is absent; for the studies checked, an unresolved V gene accounts for under half, and the remainder has no known explanation. The sample has some 460,000 clones on record, roughly 90% of them singletons. The ten largest clones represent roughly 4.3% of the sample. The sequencing sample was made of peripheral blood. The receptors come from a woman in her 30s with acute or convalescent COVID-19.

The J gene is TRBJ2-3, the V gene TRBV4-1, with TRBD1 identical over 12 bases. CDR3 length: 18 amino acids. The germline gives CDR1 MGHRA, CDR2 YSYEKL. Losses at the gene ends were 0 bases for V and 5 bases for J; bases not matched to a gene: 9. For the CDR3, the DNA is TGCGCCAGCAGCCAAGATATCGGGACAGGGGGCCTGGGAGATACGCAGTATTTT. It translates to CASSQDIGTGGLGDTQYF.

J is TRBJ2-7 and V is TRBV3-1 (or the pseudogene TRBV3-2); 12 bases line up with TRBD2. Germline loops: CDR1 LGHDT, CDR2 YNNKEL (reference sequence). CDR3 length equals 16 residues. After removal of 4 bases from V and 3 bases from J, the junction contained 7 bases not matched to a gene. CDR3 DNA sequence: TGTGCCAGCAGCCCAACTAGCGGGGGGCAAATCTACGAGCAGTACTTC. Translating it yields CASSPTSGGQIYEQYF.

This clone occurred a few times. The chain links TRBV2 to TRBJ2-1; 9 nucleotides match TRBD1. CDR1 is SNHLY, CDR2 FYNNEI, per germline. The V gene end was trimmed by 8 bases and the J gene end by 3 bases; junction bases not matched to a gene: 2. The CDR3 runs to 13 residues. DNA for the CDR3: TGTGCCAGCTGGACAGGGGACTACAATGAGCAGTTCTTC. The encoded protein is CASWTGDYNEQFF.

The J gene is TRBJ2-3, the V gene TRBV6-2 or TRBV6-3, with a possible D match to TRBD1 (5 bases). CDR1 MNHEY and CDR2 SVGEGT come from the germline V gene. V was pared by 2 bases and J by 0 bases, with 6 bases between. CDR3 length: 14 residues. CDR3 sequence: CASSYDSSTDTQYF. DNA for the CDR3: TGTGCCAGCAGTTACGACAGTAGCACAGATACGCAGTATTTT.

The rearrangement uses TRBV28 and TRBJ1-4; 7 bases match TRBD1. The germline CDR1 and CDR2 sequences are MDHEN and SYDVKM. V shed 2 bases and J 4 bases; nucleotides not matched to a gene: 7. This CDR3 has 16 amino acids. The CDR3 DNA is TGTGCCAGCAGTTTAGTAGGGGGCAGACTTAATGAAAAACTGTTTTTT. It is translated as CASSLVGGRLNEKLFF.

This clone was recorded only once. J is TRBJ2-1 and V is TRBV7-9, with D possibly being TRBD2 (5 bases). Looked up from germline, CDR1 is SEHNR and CDR2 is FQNEAQ (reference sequence). The CDR3 contains 13 residues. The V gene lost 5 bases and the J gene lost 4 bases, with 9 bases spanning the gap. CDR3 nucleotide sequence: TGTGCCAGCAGCAAAACTAGATACAATGAGCAGTTCTTC. It specifies CASSKTRYNEQFF.

This rearrangement joins TRBV6-2 or TRBV6-3 to TRBJ1-2; unclear D gene. CDR3 length equals 12 residues. Per the germline V gene, CDR1 is MNHEY and CDR2 is SVGEGT. V lost 2 bases and J 1 base, leaving 2 bases between the germline ends. CDR3 sequence (DNA): TGTGCCAGCAGTTACCTTAACTATGGCTACACCTTC. It specifies CASSYLNYGYTF.

This clone was detected only once. The chain links TRBV28 to TRBJ2-7; 11 bases align to TRBD2. This CDR3 contains 15 residues. Germline CDR1 MDHEN, CDR2 SYDVKM. Unmatched junction bases numbered 10, after V lost 5 bases and J lost 7 bases. CDR3 bases: TGTGCCAGCAGTGGGGTAGCGGGGGGGCCGAGGGAGCAGTACTTC. Amino acid sequence: CASSGVAGGPREQYF. Drawing the rest from reference TRBV28 and TRBJ2-7, the complete variable domain is DVKVTQSSRYLVKRTGEKVFLECVQDMDHENMFWYRQDPGLGLRLIYFSYDVKMKEKGDIPEGYSVSREKKERFSLILESASTNQTSMYLCASSGVAGGPREQYFGPGTRLTVT.

The V gene is TRBV3-1 (or the pseudogene TRBV3-2), the J gene TRBJ1-2; D gene unclear. The length of the CDR3 is 14 residues. V dropped 2 bases and J dropped 8 bases, with 15 bases sitting between them. Per the germline V gene, CDR1 is LGHDT and CDR2 is YNNKEL (reference sequence). CDR3 nucleotide sequence: TGTGCCAGCAGCCAAAATGGGGAGGCTAGGGGCTACACCTTC. Protein sequence: CASSQNGEARGYTF.

The chain combines TRBV5-6 with TRBJ1-2; perhaps TRBD1 as D (5 bases). This CDR3 comprises 15 residues. Germline V CDR1 and CDR2: SGHDT, YYEEEE. Trimming cost V 0 bases and J 1 base, with 10 bases left between them. CDR3 DNA: TGTGCCAGCAGCTTGGAGGGGTTAGGTAACTATGGCTACACCTTC. Translated, it gives CASSLEGLGNYGYTF.

The V call is TRBV7-3, the J call TRBJ1-6; D not resolved. Trimming left V 1 base short and J 9 bases short, with 10 bases between. Germline CDR1 reads SGHTA; CDR2 reads FQGTGA. This CDR3 is built from 14 residues. CDR3 region: CASSLRGFGSPLHF. The CDR3 DNA reads as TGTGCCAGCAGCTTAAGAGGGTTTGGTTCACCCCTCCACTTT. Full variable domain (missing parts from reference TRBV7-3 and TRBJ1-6): GAGVSQTPSNKVTEKGKYVELRCDPISGHTALYWYRQSLGQGPEFLIYFQGTGAADDSGLPNDRFFAVRPEGSVSTLKIQRTERGDSAVYLCASSLRGFGSPLHFGNGTRLTVT.

The gene calls are TRBV28 and TRBJ1-4; TRBD1 might be the D (6 bases). In germline, CDR1 is MDHEN, CDR2 SYDVKM. The V end was cut by 4 bases, the J end by 5 bases, with 14 bases between. The CDR3 runs to 15 residues. The CDR3 coding sequence is TGTGCCAGCAGTTCTTTAGGACAGTCAAATGAAAAACTGTTTTTT. This encodes CASSSLGQSNEKLFF. Looking up the rest from reference TRBV28 and TRBJ1-4 gives the full variable domain: DVKVTQSSRYLVKRTGEKVFLECVQDMDHENMFWYRQDPGLGLRLIYFSYDVKMKEKGDIPEGYSVSREKKERFSLILESASTNQTSMYLCASSSLGQSNEKLFFGSGTQLSVL.

This clone is a singleton in its sample. The chain has TRBV6-1 and TRBJ1-5; D not certain. The CDR3 extends over 16 amino acids. V was pared by 2 bases and J by 5 bases, with 16 bases between. The germline gives CDR1 MNHNS, CDR2 SASEGT. The CDR3: CASSEWEFTLDQPQHF. The CDR3 DNA reads as TGTGCCAGCAGTGAATGGGAGTTTACCCTCGATCAGCCCCAGCATTTT.

The J gene is TRBJ2-7, the V gene TRBV15; 7 nucleotides align to TRBD1. Germline-derived CDR1 and CDR2 are LNHNV and YYDKDF (reference sequence). After removal of 1 base from V and 4 bases from J, the junction contained 1 base not matched to a gene. This CDR3 contains 13 residues. The CDR3 here is CATSRVQGYEQYF. In DNA form, the CDR3 reads TGTGCCACCAGCAGAGTACAGGGGTACGAGCAGTACTTC.

This chain joins TRBV7-3 and TRBJ1-1; D is unresolved. V lost 1 base and J lost 4, with 7 bases in between. Per the germline V gene, CDR1 is SGHTA and CDR2 is FQGTGA. The CDR3 sequence is 13 residues long. The CDR3 region is CASSLNPGTEAFF. In DNA form, the CDR3 reads TGTGCCAGCAGCTTAAACCCGGGCACTGAAGCTTTCTTT.

This chain connects TRBV18 to TRBJ1-5; possibly TRBD1 for D (6 bases). Per germline, CDR1 KGHSH and CDR2 LQKENI. This CDR3 contains 16 residues. Deletions cut 2 bases from V and 4 bases from J, with 15 bases between. CDR3 region: CASSPNGQRGNQPQHF. In nucleotides, the CDR3 is TGTGCCAGCTCACCAAACGGACAGCGGGGAAATCAGCCCCAGCATTTT. Drawing the rest from reference TRBV18 and TRBJ1-5, the complete variable domain is NAGVMQNPRHLVRRRGQEARLRCSPMKGHSHVYWYRQLPEEGLKFMVYLQKENIIDESGMPKERFSAEFPKEGPSILRIQQVVRGDSAAYFCASSPNGQRGNQPQHFGDGTRLSIL.

The chain has TRBV19 and TRBJ2-4; TRBD1 is a possible D gene (6 bases). The CDR3 contains 15 residues. Per the germline V gene, CDR1 is LNHDA and CDR2 is SQIVND (reference sequence). Trimming removed 4 bases from V and 2 bases from J, with 12 bases in between. CDR3 in amino acids: CASSNLQGPKNIQYF. The CDR3 region has the DNA TGTGCCAGTAGTAACTTACAGGGACCCAAAAACATTCAGTACTTC.

The chain is built from TRBV4-1 and TRBJ1-2; TRBD1 is a possible D gene (5 bases). With 4 bases removed from V and 2 bases from J, the gap between germline ends came to 14 bases. Germline CDR1 is MGHRA and CDR2 is YSYEKL. The CDR3 sequence is 15 residues long. The CDR3 protein is CASSPTPTANYGYTF. Written as DNA, the CDR3 is TGCGCCAGCAGCCCAACCCCGACAGCAAACTATGGCTACACCTTC.

The chain couples TRBV30 to TRBJ1-5; 7 bases are shared with TRBD1. V lost 1 base, J lost 6 bases, and 6 bases stayed unmatched. The germline gives CDR1 GTSNPN, CDR2 SVGIG (reference sequence). The CDR3 extends over 14 amino acids. As DNA, the CDR3 is TGTGCCTGGAGTGAGGGGGCGGACGCTCAGCCCCAGCATTTT. Protein: CAWSEGADAQPQHF. The whole variable domain, filled in from reference TRBV30 and TRBJ1-5, reads SQTIHQWPATLVQPVGSPLSLECTVEGTSNPNLYWYRQAAGRGLQLLFYSVGIGQISSEVPQNLSASRPQDRQFILSSKKLLLSDSGFYLCAWSEGADAQPQHFGDGTRLSIL.

V gene TRBV12-3 or TRBV12-4 combines with J gene TRBJ1-5, with unresolved D. The CDR3 is made up of 12 amino acids. Trimming left V 3 bases short and J 11 bases short, with 11 bases between. CDR3 residues: CASSLSGESQHF. CDR3 sequence (DNA): TGTGCCAGCAGTTTGTCCGGGGAGTCCCAGCATTTT.